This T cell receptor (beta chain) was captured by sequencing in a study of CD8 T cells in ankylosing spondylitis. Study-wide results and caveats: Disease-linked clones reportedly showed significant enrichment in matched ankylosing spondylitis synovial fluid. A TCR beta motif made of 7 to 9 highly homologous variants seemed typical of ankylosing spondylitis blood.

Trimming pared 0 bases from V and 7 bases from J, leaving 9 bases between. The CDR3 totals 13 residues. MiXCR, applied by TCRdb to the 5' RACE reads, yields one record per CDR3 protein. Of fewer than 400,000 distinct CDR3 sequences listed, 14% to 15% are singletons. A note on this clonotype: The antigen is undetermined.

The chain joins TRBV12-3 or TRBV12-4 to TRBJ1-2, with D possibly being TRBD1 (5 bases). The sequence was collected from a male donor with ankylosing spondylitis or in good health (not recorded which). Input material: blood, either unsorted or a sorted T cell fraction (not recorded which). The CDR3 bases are TGTGCCAGCAGTTTAGCAGGGGTCGGTGGCTACACCTTC. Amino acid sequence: CASSLAGVGGYTF.